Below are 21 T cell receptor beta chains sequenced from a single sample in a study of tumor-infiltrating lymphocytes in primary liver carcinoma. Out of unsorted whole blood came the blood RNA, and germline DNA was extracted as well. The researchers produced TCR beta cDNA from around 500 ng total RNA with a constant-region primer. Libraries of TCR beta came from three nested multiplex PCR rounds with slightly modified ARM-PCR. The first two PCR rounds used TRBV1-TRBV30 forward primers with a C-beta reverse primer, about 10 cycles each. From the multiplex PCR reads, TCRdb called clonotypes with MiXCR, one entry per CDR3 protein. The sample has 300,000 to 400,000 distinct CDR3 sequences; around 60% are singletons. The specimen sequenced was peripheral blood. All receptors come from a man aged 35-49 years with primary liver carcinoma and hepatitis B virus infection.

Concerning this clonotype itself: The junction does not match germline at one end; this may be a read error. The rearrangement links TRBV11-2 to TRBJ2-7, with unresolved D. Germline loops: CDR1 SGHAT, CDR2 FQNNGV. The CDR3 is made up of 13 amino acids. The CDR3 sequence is CASNSSTSYEKYF. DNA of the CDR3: TGTGCCAGCAACTCGTCGACATCCTACGAGAAGTACTTC.

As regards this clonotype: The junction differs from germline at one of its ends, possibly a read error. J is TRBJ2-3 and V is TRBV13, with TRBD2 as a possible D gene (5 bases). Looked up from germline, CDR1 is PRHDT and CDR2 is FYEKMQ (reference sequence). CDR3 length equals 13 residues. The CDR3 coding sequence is TGTGCCGGCAGCTTAAAGAGGGCAGATACGCAGTATTTT. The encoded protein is CAGSLKRADTQYF.

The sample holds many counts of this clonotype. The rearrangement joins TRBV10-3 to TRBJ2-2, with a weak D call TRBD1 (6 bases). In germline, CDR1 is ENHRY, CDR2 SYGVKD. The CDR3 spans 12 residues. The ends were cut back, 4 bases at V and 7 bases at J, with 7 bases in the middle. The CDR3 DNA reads TGTGCCATCAGTGGGGGGCACGGGGAGCTGTTTTTT. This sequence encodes CAISGGHGELFF.

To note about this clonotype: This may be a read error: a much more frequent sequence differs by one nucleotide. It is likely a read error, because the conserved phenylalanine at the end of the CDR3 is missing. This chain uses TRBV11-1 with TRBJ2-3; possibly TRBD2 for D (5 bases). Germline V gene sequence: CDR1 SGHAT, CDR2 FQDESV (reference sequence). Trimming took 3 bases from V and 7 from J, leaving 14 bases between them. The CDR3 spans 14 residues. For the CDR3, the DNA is TGTGCCAGCAGCTTGGAGGCTGCCGCTAATACGCAGTATTAT. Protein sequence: CASSLEAAANTQYY.

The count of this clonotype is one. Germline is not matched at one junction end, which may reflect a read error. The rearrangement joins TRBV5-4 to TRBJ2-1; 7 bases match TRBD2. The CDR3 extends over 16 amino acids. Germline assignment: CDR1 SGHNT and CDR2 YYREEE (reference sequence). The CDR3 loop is CANSLFSSGNRNEQLF. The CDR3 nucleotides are TGTGCCAACAGCTTGTTTTCTAGCGGTAACCGAAATGAGCAGCTCTTC.

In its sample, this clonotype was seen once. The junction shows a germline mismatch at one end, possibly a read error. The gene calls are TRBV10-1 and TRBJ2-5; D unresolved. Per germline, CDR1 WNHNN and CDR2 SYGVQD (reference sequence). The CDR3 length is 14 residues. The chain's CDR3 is CTSSESRWQETQYF. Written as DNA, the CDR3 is TGCACCAGCAGTGAGTCGAGGTGGCAAGAGACCCAGTACTTC.

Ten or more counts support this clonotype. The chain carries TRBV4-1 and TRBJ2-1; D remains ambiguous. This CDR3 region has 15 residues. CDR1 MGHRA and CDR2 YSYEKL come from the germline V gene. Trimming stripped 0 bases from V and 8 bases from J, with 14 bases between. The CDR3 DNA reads TGCGCCAGCAGCCAAGAGGTAAACCGTCAGGATGAGCAGTTCTTC. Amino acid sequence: CASSQEVNRQDEQFF.

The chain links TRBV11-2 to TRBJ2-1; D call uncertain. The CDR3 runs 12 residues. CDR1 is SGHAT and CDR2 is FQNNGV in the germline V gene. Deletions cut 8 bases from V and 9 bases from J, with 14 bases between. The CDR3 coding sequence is TGTGCCAGCGGCTCAGATCAAGGTGAGCAGTTCTTC. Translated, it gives CASGSDQGEQFF. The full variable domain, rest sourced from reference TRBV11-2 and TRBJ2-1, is EAGVAQSPRYKIIEKRQSVAFWCNPISGHATLYWYQQILGQGPKLLIQFQNNGVVDDSQLPKDRFSAERLKGVDSTLKIQPAKLEDSAVYLCASGSDQGEQFFGPGTRLTVL.

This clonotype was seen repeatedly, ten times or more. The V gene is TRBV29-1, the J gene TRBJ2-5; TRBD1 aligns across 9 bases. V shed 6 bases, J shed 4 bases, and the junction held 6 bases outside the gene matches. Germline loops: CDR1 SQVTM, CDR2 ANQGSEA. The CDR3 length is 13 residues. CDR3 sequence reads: CSVGQGRTETQYF. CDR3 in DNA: TGCAGCGTCGGACAGGGGCGCACAGAGACCCAGTACTTC.

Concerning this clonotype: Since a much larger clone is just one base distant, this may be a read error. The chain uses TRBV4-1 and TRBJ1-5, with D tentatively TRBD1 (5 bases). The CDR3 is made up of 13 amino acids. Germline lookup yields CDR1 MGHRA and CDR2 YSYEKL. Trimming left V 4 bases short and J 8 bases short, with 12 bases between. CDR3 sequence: CASSLGPGEPQHF. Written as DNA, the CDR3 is TGCGCCAGCAGCCTGGGGCCCGGAGAGCCCCAGCATTTT.

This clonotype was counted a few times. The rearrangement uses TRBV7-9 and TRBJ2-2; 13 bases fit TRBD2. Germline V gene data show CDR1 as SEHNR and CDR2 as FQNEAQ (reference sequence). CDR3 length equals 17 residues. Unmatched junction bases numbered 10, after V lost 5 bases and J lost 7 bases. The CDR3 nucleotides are TGTGCCAGCAGCATTTCACCGGGACTAGCGGGATTCGGGGAGCTGTTTTTT. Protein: CASSISPGLAGFGELFF.

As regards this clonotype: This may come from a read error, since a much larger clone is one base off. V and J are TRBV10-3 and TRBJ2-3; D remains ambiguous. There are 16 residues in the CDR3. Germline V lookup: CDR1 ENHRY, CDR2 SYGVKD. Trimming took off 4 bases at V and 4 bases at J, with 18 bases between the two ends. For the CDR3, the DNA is TGTGCCATCAGTGGAATCACAGTGGGCAATGCAGATACGCAGTATTTT. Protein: CAISGITVGNADTQYF.

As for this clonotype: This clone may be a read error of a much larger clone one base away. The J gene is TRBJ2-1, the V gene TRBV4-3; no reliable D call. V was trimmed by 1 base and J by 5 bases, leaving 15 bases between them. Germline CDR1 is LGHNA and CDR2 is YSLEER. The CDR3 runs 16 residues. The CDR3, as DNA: TGCGCCAGCAGCCAAGTTCTCCTGACAAAAGACAATGAGCAGTTCTTC. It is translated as CASSQVLLTKDNEQFF.

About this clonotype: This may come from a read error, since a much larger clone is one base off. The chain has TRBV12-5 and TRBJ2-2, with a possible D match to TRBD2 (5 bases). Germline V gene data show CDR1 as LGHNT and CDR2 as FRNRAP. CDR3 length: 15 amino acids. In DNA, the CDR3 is TGTGCTAGTGGTCAACGCTCCGGGAACACCGTGGAGCTGTTTTTT. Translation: CASGQRSGNTVELFF.

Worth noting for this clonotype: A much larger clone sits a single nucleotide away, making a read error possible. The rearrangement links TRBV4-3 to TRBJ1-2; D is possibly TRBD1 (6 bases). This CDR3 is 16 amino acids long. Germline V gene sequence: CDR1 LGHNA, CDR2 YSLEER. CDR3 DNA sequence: TGCACCAGCAGCCAGGGAGTGGCAGGGGTTAGCTATGGCTACACCTTC. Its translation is CTSSQGVAGVSYGYTF.

The CDR3 DNA is TGTGCCAGCAGCGTTGACGGAGACCCCTACGAGCAGTACTTC. Encoded protein: CASSVDGDPYEQYF. The chain combines TRBV5-4 with TRBJ2-7; D is unclear. CDR1 and CDR2 (germline): SGHNT, YYREEE (reference sequence). The CDR3 is 14 residues long. V lost 4 bases and J 2 bases, leaving 13 bases between the germline ends.

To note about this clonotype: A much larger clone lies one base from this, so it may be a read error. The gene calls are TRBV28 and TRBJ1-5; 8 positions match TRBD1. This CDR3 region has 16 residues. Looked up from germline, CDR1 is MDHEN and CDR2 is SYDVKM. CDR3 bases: TGTGTCAGCCTTCATCCAACAGGACAGGGTAATCAGCCCCAGCATTTT. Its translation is CVSLHPTGQGNQPQHF.

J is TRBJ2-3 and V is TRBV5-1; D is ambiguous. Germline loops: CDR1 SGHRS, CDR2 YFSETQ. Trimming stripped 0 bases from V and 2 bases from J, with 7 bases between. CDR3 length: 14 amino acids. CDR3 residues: CASSLADHTDTQYF. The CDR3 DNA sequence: TGCGCCAGCAGCTTGGCGGACCACACAGATACGCAGTATTTT. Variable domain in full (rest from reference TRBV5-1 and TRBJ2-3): KAGVTQTPRYLIKTRGQQVTLSCSPISGHRSVSWYQQTPGQGLQFLFEYFSETQRNKGNFPGRFSGRQFSNSRSEMNVSTLELGDSALYLCASSLADHTDTQYFGPGTRLTVL.

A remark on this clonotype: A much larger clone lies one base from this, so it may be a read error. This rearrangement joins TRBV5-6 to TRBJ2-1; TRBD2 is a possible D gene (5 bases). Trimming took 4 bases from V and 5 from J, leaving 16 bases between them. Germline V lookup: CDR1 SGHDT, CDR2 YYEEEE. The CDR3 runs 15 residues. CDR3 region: CASSRGSDGDNEQFF. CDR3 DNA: TGTGCCAGCAGCCGAGGAAGTGACGGGGACAATGAGCAGTTCTTC.

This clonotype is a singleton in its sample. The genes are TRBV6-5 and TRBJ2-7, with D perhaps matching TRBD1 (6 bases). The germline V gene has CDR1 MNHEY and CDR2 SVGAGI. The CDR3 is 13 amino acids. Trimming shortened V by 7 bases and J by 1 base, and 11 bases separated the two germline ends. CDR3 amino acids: CASTKTGSYEQYF. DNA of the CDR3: TGTGCCAGCACCAAAACAGGGTCCTACGAGCAGTACTTC.

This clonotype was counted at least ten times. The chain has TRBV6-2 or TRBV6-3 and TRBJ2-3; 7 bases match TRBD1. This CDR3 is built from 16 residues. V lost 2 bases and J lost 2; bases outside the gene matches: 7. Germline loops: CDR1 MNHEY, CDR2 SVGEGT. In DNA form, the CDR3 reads TGTGCCAGCAGTTACCCTGACAGGGTGATCACAGATACGCAGTATTTT. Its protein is CASSYPDRVITDTQYF.